These T cell receptor beta chains were read from a single sample in a study of cytomegalovirus exposure and HLA in healthy donors. Sequencing was performed with immunoSEQ multiplex PCR; in TCRdb, only in-frame clones are kept and a portion is missing. The data show roughly 200,000 clones, approximately 80% seen once. The material sequenced was PBMCs. The receptor set was obtained from a man aged 55 to 70 in good health and CMV-seronegative. The CDR3 runs from the conserved cysteine through the conserved F or W. The order of the fields is J gene, V gene, D gene, clone size, CDR3 DNA, CDR3 protein. The D gene is left open where the match is weak. Only some rows state a clone size, as once, few, many or a class for expanded clones.

TRBJ2-2,TRBV5-1,NA,NA,TGCGCCAGCATCAAGGACAAGAACACCGGGGAGCTGTTTTTT,CASIKDKNTGELFF
TRBJ2-7,TRBV10-2,NA,NA,TGCGCCAACAGTCCTCTAGCGACTACCTACGAGCAGTACTTC,CANSPLATTYEQYF
TRBJ1-5,TRBV28,NA,NA,TGTGCCAGCAGTCCGCTCCAGGGCTCAGGTCAGCCCCAGCATTTT,CASSPLQGSGQPQHF
TRBJ1-4,TRBV2,NA,NA,TGTGCCAGCAGTGAAGAGGACAGAAAACTGTTTTTT,CASSEEDRKLFF
TRBJ1-4,TRBV5-4,TRBD1,few,TGTGCCAGCAGCTCCTCTTCCGACAGGGGTACTAATGAAAAACTGTTTTTT,CASSSSSDRGTNEKLFF
TRBJ2-3,TRBV5-1,TRBD1,NA,TGCGCCAGCAGCTCCCGGGACAGCAACTTACTGTTTACGCAGTATTTT,CASSSRDSNLLFTQYF
TRBJ2-2,TRBV10-3,NA,NA,TGTGCCATCAGGGAAACCGGGACATCACCAACCGGGGAGCTGTTTTTT,CAIRETGTSPTGELFF
TRBJ1-2,TRBV7-9,NA,NA,TGTGCCAGCAGCTTAGGAGCGGCCGATTGGCTCACCTTC,CASSLGAADWLTF
TRBJ1-4,TRBV6-5,NA,NA,TGTGCCAGCAGACCCGGAGGTTACGAAAAACTGTTTTTT,CASRPGGYEKLFF
TRBJ2-1,TRBV7-6,TRBD1,NA,TGTGCCAGCAGCAGCCGGGACAGAGGAGAGCATGAGCAGTTCTTC,CASSSRDRGEHEQFF
TRBJ2-2,TRBV9,NA,NA,TGTGCCAGCAGCCCCCGCGGGAAGAACACCGGGGAGCTGTTTTTT,CASSPRGKNTGELFF
TRBJ2-1,TRBV28,NA,NA,TGTGCCAGCAGTTTACCGCGGCCTAATGAGCAGTTCTTC,CASSLPRPNEQFF
TRBJ2-5,TRBV18,NA,NA,TGTGCCAGCTCACCCCCCTCTAGTGGGGAGACCCAGTACTTC,CASSPPSSGETQYF
TRBJ2-7,TRBV5-1,NA,NA,TGCGCCAGCAGCTTGGATAGACAGCGAACCTACGAGCAGTACTTC,CASSLDRQRTYEQYF
TRBJ2-1,TRBV11-2,NA,NA,TGTGCCAGCAGCTTAGAGTCTACAGTGGGGGGTGAGCAGTTCTTC,CASSLESTVGGEQFF
TRBJ2-3,TRBV5-5,TRBD1,NA,TGTGCCAGCAGCTCAACCATCCGGGACAGGGTGGTTGCAGATACGCAGTATTTT,CASSSTIRDRVVADTQYF
TRBJ2-6,TRBV7-6,NA,NA,TGTGCCAGCAGCTTAGCCGGACTATCTACCGGGGCCAACGTCCTGACTTTC,CASSLAGLSTGANVLTF
TRBJ2-2,TRBV5-1,TRBD1,NA,TGCGCCAGCAGCTGGACAGGGGGTGCGGACACCGGGGAGCTGTTTTTT,CASSWTGGADTGELFF
TRBJ2-5,TRBV5-4,TRBD1,NA,TGTGCCAGCAGTGGGGACAGGGCTCGGGAGACCCAGTACTTC,CASSGDRARETQYF
TRBJ1-2,TRBV5-4,NA,few,TGTGCCAGCAGCTTACCAGGGGACAATGGCTACACCTTC,CASSLPGDNGYTF
TRBJ2-5,TRBV5-8,NA,once,TGTGCCAGCAGCTTAGGAGCCCAGTACTTC,CASSLGAQYF
TRBJ1-1,TRBV16,NA,NA,TGTGCCAGCAGCCAATATACAGTCCCGAACACTGAAGCTTTCTTT,CASSQYTVPNTEAFF
TRBJ2-7,TRBV2,NA,NA,TGTGCCAGCAGTGATCGGGCCAGGAGCGGCGAGCAGTACTTC,CASSDRARSGEQYF
TRBJ1-4,TRBV7-3,NA,NA,TGTGCCAGCAGTCCCCCGAGGGTAACTAATGAAAAACTGTTTTTT,CASSPPRVTNEKLFF
TRBJ1-4,TRBV6-5,TRBD1,NA,TGTGCCAGCAGTTACCAGGGGGCGAGAGAAAAACTGTTTTTT,CASSYQGAREKLFF
TRBJ2-1,TRBV2,NA,NA,TGTGCCAGCACTGCGGCCCGGTACAATGAGCAGTTCTTC,CASTAARYNEQFF
TRBJ1-3,TRBV28,NA,NA,TGTGCCAGCAGTTTAATCCGTGTCTCTGGAAACACCATATATTTT,CASSLIRVSGNTIYF
TRBJ2-3,TRBV29-1,TRBD1,once,TGCAGCGCACGCCCGGGACAGGGGATGACAGATACGCAGTATTTT,CSARPGQGMTDTQYF
TRBJ2-7,TRBV2,NA,medium-sized,TGTGCCAGCAGTCTTCAGGGTAATCTGGACGAGCAGTACTTC,CASSLQGNLDEQYF
TRBJ2-1,TRBV28,NA,NA,TGTGCCAGCAGTTTACTAGCTCGGATCGCCGGGGACAATGAGCAGTTCTTC,CASSLLARIAGDNEQFF
TRBJ2-7,TRBV7-9,TRBD2,once,TGTGCCAGCAGTTGGCAACCCAACGACGGGAGGACCTACGAGCAGTACTTC,CASSWQPNDGRTYEQYF
TRBJ2-1,TRBV14,TRBD1,NA,TGTGCCAGCAGCCGAGGGACAGAAACAAGGAAGCAGTTCTTC,CASSRGTETRKQFF
TRBJ1-1,TRBV5-1,NA,NA,TGCGCCAGCAGCCTTGATGGCGGGGACACTGAAGCTTTCTTT,CASSLDGGDTEAFF
TRBJ2-7,TRBV7-2,NA,NA,TGTGCCAGCAGCCCCCCCGTAACTCGCGAGCAGTACTTC,CASSPPVTREQYF
TRBJ2-2,TRBV11-3,TRBD1,few,TGTGCCAGCAGCCAACGCCGGGACAGGGGTGACACCGGGGAGCTGTTTTTT,CASSQRRDRGDTGELFF
TRBJ2-1,TRBV5-1,TRBD1,NA,TGCGCCAGCAGCTTGGCCTCGGCAGGACAGGTAAACTACAATGAGCAGTTCTTC,CASSLASAGQVNYNEQFF
TRBJ2-3,TRBV23-1,TRBD2,NA,TGCGCCAGCAGTCAAGGGGGACTAGCGGGAGGTACAGATACGCAGTATTTT,CASSQGGLAGGTDTQYF
TRBJ1-2,TRBV15,TRBD1,NA,TGTGCCACCAGCAGGGATAAACAGGGGTACTATGGCTACACCTTC,CATSRDKQGYYGYTF
TRBJ2-3,TRBV5-1,NA,NA,TGCGCCAGCAGCTGGGGCTCAGTGACAAGCACAGATACGCAGTATTTT,CASSWGSVTSTDTQYF